The 9 T cell receptor beta chains listed next were all sequenced from one sample in a study of shared clonotypes between healthy human individuals. Produced via immunoSEQ multiplex PCR; TCRdb's table is partial and in-frame only. The table records approximately 1.5 million clones, under 99% of them present only once. Material: naive CD4+ T cells sorted from blood. This sample's subset: CD45RA+ positively selected. The receptors were gathered from a man under 40 in good health.

This clone was observed a few times. This rearrangement joins TRBV5-1 to TRBJ2-7, with D possibly being TRBD1 (5 bases). The CDR3 covers 12 residues. Germline CDR1 SGHRS, CDR2 YFSETQ. V gave up 5 bases and J gave up 0 bases, with 6 bases separating them. CDR3 loop: CASRQDSYEQYF. In DNA, the CDR3 is TGCGCCAGCAGACAGGACTCCTACGAGCAGTACTTC.

The gene calls are TRBV27 and TRBJ2-7; D is ambiguous. The CDR3 sequence is 14 residues long. Trimming shortened V by 6 bases and J by 0 bases, and 12 bases separated the two germline ends. Germline CDR1 MNHEY, CDR2 SMNVEV (reference sequence). The CDR3 nucleotides read TGTGCCAGCAGGGTGGGTTTGAGCTCCTACGAGCAGTACTTC. Amino acid sequence: CASRVGLSSYEQYF.

The chain employs TRBV6-1 and TRBJ2-7, with 8 nucleotides matching TRBD1. CDR1 is MNHNS and CDR2 is SASEGT in the germline V gene. With 5 bases clipped from V and 2 bases from J, the junction kept 5 bases outside the gene matches. This CDR3 has 14 amino acids. The CDR3 DNA reads as TGTGCCAGCAGTATTGACAGGGGTCCCTACGAGCAGTACTTC. Encoded protein: CASSIDRGPYEQYF.

V is TRBV28 and J is TRBJ2-1; weak D call: TRBD2 (6 bases). V lost 3 bases, J lost 1 base, and 13 bases lay in between. The CDR3 has 16 residues. Germline V gives CDR1 MDHEN, CDR2 SYDVKM. The CDR3 nucleotides are TGTGCCAGCAGTTTTAGCCCTCTAGCGTCCTACAATGAGCAGTTCTTC. It translates to CASSFSPLASYNEQFF.

V is TRBV9 and J is TRBJ1-4, with 7 bases identical to TRBD1. V was pared by 4 bases and J by 7 bases, with 7 bases of the junction left unmatched. CDR1 is SGDLS, CDR2 YYNGEE, per germline. This CDR3 is built from 14 residues. This CDR3 is CASSPGAGGEKLFF. The DNA for the CDR3 is TGTGCCAGCAGCCCTGGGGCAGGGGGTGAAAAACTGTTTTTT.

A word on this clone: Other DNA variants within this sample encode the same CDR3. The V gene is TRBV28, the J gene TRBJ2-7; tentative D call: TRBD2 (5 bases). Germline V lookup: CDR1 MDHEN, CDR2 SYDVKM. Between the trimmed V and J ends, which lost 5 bases and 0 bases, there was a span of 8 bases. The CDR3 length is 13 residues. The CDR3 sequence is CASSPGGSYEQYF. The CDR3 nucleotides are TGTGCCAGCAGTCCTGGAGGCTCCTACGAGCAGTACTTC.

In its sample, this clone was seen once. This chain joins TRBV27 and TRBJ1-2; D remains ambiguous. Deletions cut 0 bases from V and 2 bases from J, with 13 bases between. The CDR3 consists of 16 residues. The V gene's germline CDR1 is MNHEY and CDR2 SMNVEV (reference sequence). CDR3 amino acids: CASSLSVSLENYGYTF. CDR3 DNA: TGTGCCAGCAGTTTATCGGTCTCCTTGGAAAACTATGGCTACACCTTC.

The chain is built from TRBV29-1 and TRBJ1-1, with D perhaps TRBD1 (5 bases). The V end was cut by 4 bases, the J end by 1 base, with 10 bases between. The CDR3 contains 13 residues. CDR1 SQVTM and CDR2 ANQGSEA come from the germline V gene. The CDR3 here is CSVGGGANTEAFF. CDR3 bases: TGCAGCGTTGGTGGGGGTGCGAACACTGAAGCTTTCTTT. The full variable domain, its missing parts supplied by reference TRBV29-1 and TRBJ1-1, is SAVISQKPSRDICQRGTSLTIQCQVDSQVTMMFWYRQQPGQSLTLIATANQGSEATYESGFVIDKFPISRPNLTFSTLTVSNMSPEDSSIYLCSVGGGANTEAFFGQGTRLTVV.

Details on this clone: The sample holds other DNA sequences that translate to the same CDR3. The rearrangement uses TRBV6-6 and TRBJ2-7, with TRBD1 as a possible D gene (5 bases). V dropped 0 bases and J dropped 4 bases, with 13 bases sitting between them. The CDR3 runs 15 residues. Germline V lookup: CDR1 MNHNY, CDR2 SVGAGI (reference sequence). The CDR3 here is CASSYSGREDYEQYF. Written as DNA, the CDR3 is TGTGCCAGCAGTTACTCAGGCAGGGAAGATTACGAGCAGTACTTC.